Listed below are T cell receptor beta chains from one sample, sequenced in a study of blood T cell repertoires in COVID-19. Sequenced by immunoSEQ multiplex PCR; TCRdb stores in-frame clones only, minus some. Of over 250,000 clones listed, approximately 88% are singletons. Specimen: peripheral blood. Source of these receptors: a man aged 45 to 65 with acute or convalescent COVID-19. Each CDR3 is given without its conserved first and last residue. Each record gives: V gene, J gene, CDR3 protein.

V: TRBV6-1
J: TRBJ1-6
CDR3: ASSAQGADSPLH

V: TRBV24-1
J: TRBJ2-2
CDR3: ATSDGGGTGELF

V: TRBV6-5
J: TRBJ2-7
CDR3: ASSLPGTGVYEQY

V: TRBV12-3/TRBV12-4
J: TRBJ1-6
CDR3: ASSFAARSPLH

V: TRBV27
J: TRBJ2-1
CDR3: ASSLPTGTSGYNEQF

V: TRBV9
J: TRBJ1-3
CDR3: ASSVAPGGGNTIY

V: TRBV18
J: TRBJ1-1
CDR3: ASSPGQGSTEAF

V: TRBV3-1/TRBV3-2
J: TRBJ1-2
CDR3: ASSYSPGEKGGYT

V: TRBV5-5
J: TRBJ2-2
CDR3: ASSLYPGQGGRELF

V: TRBV15
J: TRBJ2-3
CDR3: ATSRIGGALADTQY

V: TRBV5-6
J: TRBJ1-2
CDR3: ASSPGTGRNYGYT

V: TRBV28
J: TRBJ2-6
CDR3: ASSSAPGTGANVLT

V: TRBV5-8
J: TRBJ1-2
CDR3: ASSPGINYGYT

V: TRBV19
J: TRBJ1-5
CDR3: ASTPLGPPGNQPQH

V: TRBV6-5
J: TRBJ2-3
CDR3: ASMVASGKDTQY

V: TRBV7-2
J: TRBJ1-6
CDR3: ASSSGQPSSPLH

V: TRBV2
J: TRBJ2-1
CDR3: ASVRPGLPVNEQF

V: TRBV5-5
J: TRBJ1-1
CDR3: ASSLVPRNTEAF

V: TRBV29-1
J: TRBJ2-7
CDR3: SVTPAGSGGRYEQY

V: TRBV2
J: TRBJ2-1
CDR3: ASTRGHSTDNEQF